The rows below give T cell receptor beta chains drawn from one sample of a study of CD8 T cells in ankylosing spondylitis. TCRdb re-analysed the 5' RACE reads in MiXCR, keeping a single row per CDR3 protein. This sample has 150,000 to 200,000 distinct CDR3 sequences, with 15% to 20% found just once. The sample taken for sequencing was blood, either unsorted or a sorted T cell fraction (not recorded which). The receptors come from a male donor with ankylosing spondylitis or in good health (not recorded which). CDR3s leave out the opening cysteine and the closing phenylalanine or tryptophan. A D gene is named only where the DNA matches it firmly.

v_gene	j_gene	d_gene	CDR3aa
TRBV28	TRBJ2-2	NA	ASRETGRVGELF
TRBV2	TRBJ1-5	NA	ASSEAQIQPQH
TRBV12-3/TRBV12-4	TRBJ2-1	TRBD2	ASSLTQIAGGTYNEQF
TRBV12-3/TRBV12-4	TRBJ2-7	TRBD1	ASLPTGTPYEQY
TRBV4-2	TRBJ1-4	NA	AAGATNEKLF
TRBV4-1	TRBJ2-1	NA	ASSQPGLLSNEQF
TRBV6-5	TRBJ2-1	NA	ASSYSTGHEQF
TRBV5-1	TRBJ2-3	NA	ASSLRQGTDTQY
TRBV24-1	TRBJ1-5	NA	ATSDRNQGPQH
TRBV5-1	TRBJ1-5	TRBD1	ASSLGQGENQPQH
TRBV9	TRBJ2-7	TRBD2	ASSGLAAGEQY
TRBV7-6	TRBJ2-3	NA	ASSLRRDGVTDTQY
TRBV12-3/TRBV12-4	TRBJ2-2	TRBD2	ASSPSGGNTGELF
TRBV20-1	TRBJ2-3	TRBD2	SASNPAGGRGMVGDTQY
TRBV20-1	TRBJ2-7	NA	SAILRSYEQY
TRBV20-1	TRBJ2-2	TRBD1	SANRGANTGELF
TRBV30	TRBJ2-7	NA	AWSVSGYEQY
TRBV5-1	TRBJ1-5	TRBD1	ASSPGTGDQPQH
TRBV5-1	TRBJ1-2	NA	ASSSEGGSYGYT
TRBV28	TRBJ1-1	NA	ASSNNLLNTEAF
TRBV3-1	TRBJ2-7	NA	ASSHSRDQSYEQY
TRBV20-1	TRBJ2-1	TRBD2	SARVSGSYNEQF
TRBV12-3/TRBV12-4	TRBJ1-2	NA	ASTRDDKNYGYT
TRBV11-2	TRBJ2-7	NA	ASSLGQGPQGY
TRBV5-5	TRBJ2-3	NA	ASSFTADTQY
TRBV2	TRBJ1-1	NA	ASRVDQGNTEAF
TRBV27	TRBJ1-6	TRBD1	ASSLRDRGNSPLH
TRBV18	TRBJ2-5	NA	ASSPPLLEETQY
TRBV28	TRBJ1-1	NA	ATKRGEVNTEAF
TRBV5-1	TRBJ1-1	NA	ASSFTDNTEAF
TRBV3-1	TRBJ1-4	NA	ASSHRGTNEKLF
TRBV4-2	TRBJ2-5	NA	ASSPLGETQY
TRBV5-1	TRBJ2-7	TRBD1	ASSAGDRVFGPYEQY
TRBV10-3	TRBJ2-3	TRBD2	AISDLRLAAPDTQY
TRBV9	TRBJ2-2	NA	ASSVDRANTGELF
TRBV29-1	TRBJ2-5	NA	SPVPQGRGYQETQY
TRBV5-1	TRBJ2-3	TRBD1	ASSYLKVGTGTDTQY
TRBV5-6	TRBJ1-5	TRBD1	ASSGGTGLRNQPQH
TRBV29-1	TRBJ2-5	TRBD2	SAGPSSGSGETQY
TRBV19	TRBJ1-1	TRBD1	ASSIRQGLAF